This TCR beta chain was sequenced in a study of T cell repertoires in cytomegalovirus infection. The overall study: HLA-B-restricted CMV epitopes that are well studied, plus recently identified HLA-C-restricted ones, were used by the study. Public TCR beta signatures indicated both CMV infection and matching HLA type.

Study-wide findings and caveats: There were HLA-C-restricted CMV-specific TCR beta clonotypes dominating the ex vivo response. Of the TCR beta families, the public ones yielded a cumulative frequency that identified carriers of CMV plus the relevant HLA.

The V gene's germline CDR1 is SGHVS and CDR2 FNYEAQ. This CDR3 has 19 amino acids. TCRdb reanalysed the reads using MiXCR and keeps one entry per CDR3 protein. The sample carries about a million distinct CDR3 sequences, roughly 30% recorded once. As for this clonotype: Its target is not known. A much larger clonotype is one base distant, so this may be a read error.

The input for sequencing was cultured CD8+ T cells from PBMCs, taken from culture after CMV antigen stimulation. V is TRBV7-6 and J is TRBJ2-2; 9 bases map to TRBD1. This clonotype was obtained from a human donor in good health (CMV status not recorded). Some clones in this sample may be carry-over from other donors' samples. The chain's CDR3 is CAGSRTVGQGFPNTGELFF. The CDR3, as DNA: TGTGCCGGCAGCCGTACGGTGGGACAGGGCTTTCCGAACACCGGGGAGCTGTTTTTT.